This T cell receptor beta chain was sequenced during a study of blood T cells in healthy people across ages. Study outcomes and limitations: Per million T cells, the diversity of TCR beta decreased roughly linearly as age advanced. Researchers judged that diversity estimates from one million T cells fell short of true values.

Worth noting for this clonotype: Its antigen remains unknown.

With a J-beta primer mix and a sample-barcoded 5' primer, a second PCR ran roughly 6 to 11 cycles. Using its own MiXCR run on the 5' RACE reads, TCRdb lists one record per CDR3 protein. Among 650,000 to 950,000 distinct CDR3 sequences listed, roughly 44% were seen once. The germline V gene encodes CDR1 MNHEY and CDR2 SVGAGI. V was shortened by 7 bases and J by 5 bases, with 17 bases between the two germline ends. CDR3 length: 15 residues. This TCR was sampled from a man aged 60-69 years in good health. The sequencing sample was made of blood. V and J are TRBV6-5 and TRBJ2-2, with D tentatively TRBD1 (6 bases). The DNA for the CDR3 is TGTGCCAGCACTCCGGGACACCCGAGAACCGGGGAGCTGTTTTTT. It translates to CASTPGHPRTGELFF.